This TCR beta chain was profiled in a study of blood T cells in healthy people across ages. Findings and caveats of the study: Among long-lived donors, naive CD4+ cells were more numerous and diversity higher than in aged donors. The CMV status of each donor remained undetermined, and this could have confounded shifts in expanded clonotypes.

The CDR3 extends over 17 amino acids. The junction had 3 bases not matched to a gene; V was cut back by 2 bases and J by 1 base. The germline gives CDR1 SGHTA, CDR2 FQGTGA. About 10 milliliters of peripheral blood were drawn from each donor. For the second PCR, which ran for about 6 to 11 cycles, a sample-barcoded 5' primer and a J-beta primer mix were used. TCRdb itself ran the 5' RACE reads through MiXCR, one entry per CDR3 protein. The table has about 680,000 distinct CDR3 sequences, 45% to 50% seen once. As to this clonotype: The antigen remains unidentified.

The sequence derives from a woman aged 55-69 years in good health. This sequence joins TRBV7-3 and TRBJ2-2, with 11 positions matching TRBD2. Sequencing was carried out using blood. Here the CDR3 reads CASSLYTSGRNTGELFF. CDR3 coding DNA: TGTGCCAGCAGCTTATACACTAGCGGGAGGAACACCGGGGAGCTGTTTTTT. The variable domain in full, completed from reference TRBV7-3 and TRBJ2-2, reads GAGVSQTPSNKVTEKGKYVELRCDPISGHTALYWYRQSLGQGPEFLIYFQGTGAADDSGLPNDRFFAVRPEGSVSTLKIQRTERGDSAVYLCASSLYTSGRNTGELFFGEGSRLTVL.